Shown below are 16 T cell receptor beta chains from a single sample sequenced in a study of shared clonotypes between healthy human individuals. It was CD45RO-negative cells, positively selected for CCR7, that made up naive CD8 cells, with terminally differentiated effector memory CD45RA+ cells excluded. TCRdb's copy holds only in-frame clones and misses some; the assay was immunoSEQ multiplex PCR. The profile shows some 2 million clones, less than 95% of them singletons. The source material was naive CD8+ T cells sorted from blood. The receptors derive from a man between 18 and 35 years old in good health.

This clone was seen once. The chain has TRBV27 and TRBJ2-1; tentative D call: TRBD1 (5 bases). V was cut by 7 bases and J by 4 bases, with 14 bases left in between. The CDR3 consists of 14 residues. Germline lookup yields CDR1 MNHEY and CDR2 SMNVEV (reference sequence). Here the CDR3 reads CASTRAPSYNEQFF. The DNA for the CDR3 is TGTGCCAGCACCAGGGCCCCGTCTTACAATGAGCAGTTCTTC.

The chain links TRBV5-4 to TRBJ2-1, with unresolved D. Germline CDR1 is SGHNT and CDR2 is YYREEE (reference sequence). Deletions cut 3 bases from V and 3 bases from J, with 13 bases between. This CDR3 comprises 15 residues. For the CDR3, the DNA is TGTGCCAGCAGCTATCACACGGGCATCTACAATGAGCAGTTCTTC. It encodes CASSYHTGIYNEQFF.

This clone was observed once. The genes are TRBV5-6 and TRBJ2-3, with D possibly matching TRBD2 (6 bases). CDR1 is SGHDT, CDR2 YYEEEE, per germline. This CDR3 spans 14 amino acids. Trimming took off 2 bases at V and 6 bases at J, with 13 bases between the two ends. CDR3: CASSFGSGFDTQYF. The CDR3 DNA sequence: TGTGCCAGCAGCTTCGGGAGTGGATTCGATACGCAGTATTTT.

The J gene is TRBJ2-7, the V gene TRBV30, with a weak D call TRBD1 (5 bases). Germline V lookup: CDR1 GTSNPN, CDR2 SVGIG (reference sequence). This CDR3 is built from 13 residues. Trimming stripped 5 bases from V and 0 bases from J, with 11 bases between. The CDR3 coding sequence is TGTGCCTGGGGCGCAGGGCCCTCCTACGAGCAGTACTTC. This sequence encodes CAWGAGPSYEQYF.

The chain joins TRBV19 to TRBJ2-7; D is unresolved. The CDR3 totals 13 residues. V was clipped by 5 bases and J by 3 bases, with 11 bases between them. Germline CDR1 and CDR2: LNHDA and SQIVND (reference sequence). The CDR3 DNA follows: TGTGCCAGTAGTGCGAAGGATATCTACGAGCAGTACTTC. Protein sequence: CASSAKDIYEQYF.

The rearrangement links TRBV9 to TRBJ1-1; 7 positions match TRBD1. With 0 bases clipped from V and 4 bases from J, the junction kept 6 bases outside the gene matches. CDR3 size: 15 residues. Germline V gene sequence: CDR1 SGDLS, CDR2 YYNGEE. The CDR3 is CASSVEEGAFTEAFF. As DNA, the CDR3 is TGTGCCAGCAGCGTAGAGGAGGGGGCCTTCACTGAAGCTTTCTTT. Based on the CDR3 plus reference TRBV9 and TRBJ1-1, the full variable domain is DSGVTQTPKHLITATGQRVTLRCSPRSGDLSVYWYQQSLDQGLQFLIQYYNGEERAKGNILERFSAQQFPDLHSELNLSSLELGDSALYFCASSVEEGAFTEAFFGQGTRLTVV.

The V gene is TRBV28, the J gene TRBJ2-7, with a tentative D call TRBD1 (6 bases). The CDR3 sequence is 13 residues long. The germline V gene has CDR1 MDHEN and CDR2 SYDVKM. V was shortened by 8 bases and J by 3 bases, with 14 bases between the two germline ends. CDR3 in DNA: TGTGCCAGCGGCCACGGACAGATCTACGAGCAGTACTTC. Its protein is CASGHGQIYEQYF.

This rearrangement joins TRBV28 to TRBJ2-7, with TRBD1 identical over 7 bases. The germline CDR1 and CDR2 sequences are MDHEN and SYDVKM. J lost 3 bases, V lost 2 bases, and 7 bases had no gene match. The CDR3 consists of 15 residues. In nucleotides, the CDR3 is TGTGCCAGCAGTTTAGGGCCGGGACAGAGCTACGAGCAGTACTTC. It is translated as CASSLGPGQSYEQYF. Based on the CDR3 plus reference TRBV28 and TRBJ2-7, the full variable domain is DVKVTQSSRYLVKRTGEKVFLECVQDMDHENMFWYRQDPGLGLRLIYFSYDVKMKEKGDIPEGYSVSREKKERFSLILESASTNQTSMYLCASSLGPGQSYEQYFGPGTRLTVT.

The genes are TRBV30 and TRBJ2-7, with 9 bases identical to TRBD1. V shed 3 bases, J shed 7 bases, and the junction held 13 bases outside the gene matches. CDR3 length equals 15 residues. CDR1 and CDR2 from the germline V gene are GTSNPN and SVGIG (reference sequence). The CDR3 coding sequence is TGTGCCTGGAGGCGAGCCGGGACAGGGTACGGTGAGCAGTACTTC. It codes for CAWRRAGTGYGEQYF.

The CDR3 sequence: CASSLAGGPVWGELFF. As DNA, the CDR3 is TGTGCCAGCAGCTTGGCTGGGGGGCCCGTATGGGGGGAGCTGTTTTTT. The chain uses TRBV5-4 and TRBJ2-2; D is possibly TRBD1 or TRBD2 (6 bases each). Per germline, CDR1 SGHNT and CDR2 YYREEE (reference sequence). The V and J ends lost 0 bases and 8 bases respectively, with 17 bases between them. CDR3 length: 16 amino acids.

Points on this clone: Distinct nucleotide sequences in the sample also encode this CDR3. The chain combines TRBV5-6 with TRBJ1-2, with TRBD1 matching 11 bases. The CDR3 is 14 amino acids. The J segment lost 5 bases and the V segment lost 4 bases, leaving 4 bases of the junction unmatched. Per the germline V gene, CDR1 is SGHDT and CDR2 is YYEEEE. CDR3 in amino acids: CASSPGTGGYGYTF. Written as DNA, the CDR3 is TGTGCCAGCAGCCCCGGGACAGGGGGGTATGGCTACACCTTC.

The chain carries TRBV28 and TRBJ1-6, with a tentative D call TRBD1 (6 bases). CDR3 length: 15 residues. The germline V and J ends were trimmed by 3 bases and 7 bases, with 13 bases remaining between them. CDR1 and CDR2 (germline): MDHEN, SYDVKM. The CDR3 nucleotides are TGTGCCAGCAGTTTTGGGGGCCCGGGGAATTCACCCCTCCACTTT. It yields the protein CASSFGGPGNSPLHF.

The DNA for the CDR3 is TGTGCCAGCAGCGACCGGACAGCCTCTGGAAACACCATATATTTT. It is translated as CASSDRTASGNTIYF. The chain has TRBV6-5 and TRBJ1-3, with TRBD1 as a possible D gene (6 bases). With 6 bases removed from V and 0 bases from J, the gap between germline ends came to 12 bases. Germline loops: CDR1 MNHEY, CDR2 SVGAGI. CDR3 length: 15 residues.

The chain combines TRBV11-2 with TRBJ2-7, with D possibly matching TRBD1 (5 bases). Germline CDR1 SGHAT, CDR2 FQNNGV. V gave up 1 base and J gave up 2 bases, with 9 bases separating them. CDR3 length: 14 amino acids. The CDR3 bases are TGTGCCAGCAGCTTAGTCTTGACAGCCTACGAGCAGTACTTC. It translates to CASSLVLTAYEQYF.

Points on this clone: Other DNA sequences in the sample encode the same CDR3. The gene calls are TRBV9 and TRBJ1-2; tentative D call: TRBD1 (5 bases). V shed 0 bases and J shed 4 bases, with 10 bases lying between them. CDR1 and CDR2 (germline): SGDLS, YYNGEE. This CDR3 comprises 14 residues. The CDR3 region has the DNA TGTGCCAGCAGCGTAGGGGGCGGGACCTATGGCTACACCTTC. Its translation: CASSVGGGTYGYTF.

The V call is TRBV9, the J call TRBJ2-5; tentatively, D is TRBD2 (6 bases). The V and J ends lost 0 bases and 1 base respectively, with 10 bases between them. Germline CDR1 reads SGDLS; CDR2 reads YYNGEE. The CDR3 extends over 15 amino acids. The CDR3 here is CASSVARGAQETQYF. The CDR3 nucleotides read TGTGCCAGCAGCGTAGCCCGCGGGGCCCAAGAGACCCAGTACTTC.